One and the same sample provided the 30 T cell receptor beta chains below, sequenced in a study of early T cells in non-severe SARS-CoV-2 infection. TCRdb processed the 5' RACE reads anew with MiXCR; each CDR3 protein has one entry. The sample holds approximately 90,000 distinct CDR3 sequences; around 12% are singletons and the top ten take 4% to 4.5%. The sequences come from whole blood, collected at baseline. All receptors come from an adult who was a healthcare worker with PCR-confirmed SARS-CoV-2 infection or an uninfected control (not recorded which).

The chain combines TRBV7-2 with TRBJ2-7; D may match TRBD1 or TRBD2 (5 bases each). Germline values: CDR1 SGHTA, CDR2 FQGNSA. The CDR3 consists of 13 residues. Trimming stripped 8 bases from V and 7 bases from J, with 18 bases between. CDR3 sequence reads: CASENSAGREQYF. The DNA for the CDR3 is TGTGCCAGCGAAAATAGCGCAGGGCGAGAGCAGTACTTC. The complete variable domain, with remaining parts taken from reference TRBV7-2 and TRBJ2-7, reads GAGVSQSPSNKVTEKGKDVELRCDPISGHTALYWYRQSLGQGLEFLIYFQGNSAPDKSGLPSDRFSAERTGGSVSTLTIQRTQQEDSAVYLCASENSAGREQYFGPGTRLTVT.

The V call is TRBV5-1, the J call TRBJ2-5, with 9 bases aligning to TRBD1. CDR1 and CDR2 (germline): SGHRS, YFSETQ. The CDR3 consists of 15 residues. V shed 5 bases, J shed 4 bases, and the junction held 9 bases outside the gene matches. CDR3 nucleotides: TGCGCCAGCAGGGAAACCGGGACAGGGACAGAGACCCAGTACTTC. Amino acid sequence: CASRETGTGTETQYF.

This clonotype turned up a few times. The chain recombines TRBV5-5 with TRBJ2-3, with a possible D match to TRBD2 (6 bases). V was shortened by 3 bases and J by 3 bases, with 17 bases between the two germline ends. This CDR3 contains 16 residues. CDR1 and CDR2 (germline): SGHKS, YYEKEE (reference sequence). CDR3 sequence: CASSSTGVASTDTQYF. In nucleotides, the CDR3 is TGTGCCAGCAGCTCAACGGGGGTTGCAAGTACAGATACGCAGTATTTT.

This clonotype has a count of ten or more. The genes are TRBV20-1 and TRBJ2-1; the match to TRBD2 covers 10 bases. V trimming: 3 bases; J trimming: 7 bases; junction bases outside the gene matches: 0. Germline CDR1 is DFQATT and CDR2 is SNEGSKA (reference sequence). This CDR3 is built from 12 residues. The CDR3 loop reads CSARGLANEQFF. CDR3 bases: TGCAGTGCTAGGGGACTAGCGAATGAGCAGTTCTTC.

V and J are TRBV18 and TRBJ2-7, with 7 bases fitting TRBD1. The CDR3 totals 15 residues. Germline trimming cut 2 bases from V and 2 bases from J; bases unmatched to any gene: 6. Germline V gene sequence: CDR1 KGHSH, CDR2 LQKENI. This chain's CDR3 is CASSPSTGITYEQYF. CDR3 nucleotides: TGTGCCAGCTCACCATCGACAGGGATTACCTACGAGCAGTACTTC. Drawing the rest from reference TRBV18 and TRBJ2-7, the complete variable domain is NAGVMQNPRHLVRRRGQEARLRCSPMKGHSHVYWYRQLPEEGLKFMVYLQKENIIDESGMPKERFSAEFPKEGPSILRIQQVVRGDSAAYFCASSPSTGITYEQYFGPGTRLTVT.

This clonotype was seen many times. This chain joins TRBV14 and TRBJ2-7, with 9 nucleotides matching TRBD1. Trimming at V came to 4 bases and at J to 2 bases, leaving 3 bases not matched to a gene. The CDR3 extends over 14 amino acids. CDR1 is SGHDN and CDR2 is FVKESK in the germline V gene. The CDR3 nucleotides are TGTGCCAGCAGCCCGGGACAGGGCCCCTACGAGCAGTACTTC. It codes for CASSPGQGPYEQYF.

This chain links TRBV28 with TRBJ2-7; D is ambiguous. CDR1 and CDR2 (germline): MDHEN, SYDVKM. V shed 6 bases and J shed 0 bases, with 15 bases lying between them. The CDR3 extends over 15 amino acids. The CDR3 is CASSLLPPHSYEQYF. For the CDR3, the DNA is TGTGCCAGCAGCTTACTCCCCCCGCACTCCTACGAGCAGTACTTC.

This chain uses TRBV7-2 with TRBJ2-7, with TRBD1 identical over 7 bases. The CDR3 length is 15 residues. The J segment lost 1 base and the V segment lost 5 bases, leaving 8 bases of the junction unmatched. The V gene's germline CDR1 is SGHTA and CDR2 FQGNSA. CDR3 region: CASSLGTALSYEQYF. CDR3 nucleotide sequence: TGTGCCAGCAGCCTGGGGACAGCCCTATCCTACGAGCAGTACTTC.

The sample holds a few counts of this clonotype. The gene calls are TRBV12-3 or TRBV12-4 and TRBJ2-7; 7 nucleotides agree with TRBD1. The CDR3 has 17 amino acids. The trim removed 10 bases at V and 3 bases at J, leaving 21 bases unmatched. The CDR3 spells CAIKPGGTGVFLYEQYF. In nucleotides, the CDR3 is TGTGCCATCAAGCCAGGGGGTACAGGGGTCTTTCTCTACGAGCAGTACTTC.

This clonotype has ten or more counts. This sequence joins TRBV20-1 and TRBJ1-3; TRBD1 is a possible D gene (5 bases). The V gene lost 1 base and the J gene lost 2 bases, with 12 bases spanning the gap. This CDR3 comprises 15 residues. The germline V gene encodes CDR1 DFQATT and CDR2 SNEGSKA (reference sequence). CDR3 DNA sequence: TGCAGTGCTAGAGCTGGGACGCAGACTGGAAACACCATATATTTT. It specifies CSARAGTQTGNTIYF.

The genes are TRBV7-2 and TRBJ1-3; no clear D. CDR1 is SGHTA, CDR2 FQGNSA, per germline. V was cut by 0 bases and J by 0 bases, with 9 bases left in between. The CDR3 loop spans 16 amino acids. CDR3 coding DNA: TGTGCCAGCAGCTTAGCGGTCACAGTCTCTGGAAACACCATATATTTT. It is translated as CASSLAVTVSGNTIYF.

Many counts were recorded for this clonotype. The CDR3 spells CASHRNTGSGGYTF. CDR3 coding DNA: TGTGCCAGCCACCGTAACACAGGGTCGGGAGGCTACACCTTC. J is TRBJ1-2 and V is TRBV19; maybe TRBD1 (6 bases). The CDR3 contains 14 residues. V lost 9 bases and J 8 bases, leaving 22 bases between the germline ends. Germline V gives CDR1 LNHDA, CDR2 SQIVND (reference sequence).

This sequence joins TRBV4-2 and TRBJ2-1; weak D call: TRBD2 (6 bases). Germline loops: CDR1 LGHNA, CDR2 YNFKEQ. This CDR3 spans 16 amino acids. Trimming pared 1 base from V and 0 bases from J, leaving 10 bases between. CDR3 sequence: CASSQGVGGSYNEQFF. CDR3 DNA: TGTGCCAGCAGCCAAGGCGTGGGAGGCTCCTACAATGAGCAGTTCTTC.

This clonotype was detected ten times or more. The chain carries TRBV11-2 and TRBJ2-7; TRBD2 might be the D (6 bases). The CDR3 has 13 amino acids. Trimming stripped 5 bases from V and 7 bases from J, with 15 bases between. Looked up from germline, CDR1 is SGHAT and CDR2 is FQNNGV. CDR3 loop: CASSLWRAGEQYF. DNA of the CDR3: TGTGCCAGCAGCCTCTGGAGGGCGGGAGAGCAGTACTTC.

Note on this clonotype: Relative to the germline gene, one junction end is altered; a read error may explain this. The chain is built from TRBV2 and TRBJ2-1; D ambiguous. Germline lookup yields CDR1 SNHLY and CDR2 FYNNEI. This CDR3 is 12 amino acids long. The CDR3 reads CASSEGYNKQFF. The DNA for the CDR3 is TGTGCCAGCAGTGAAGGGTACAATAAGCAGTTCTTC.

This sequence joins TRBV7-8 and TRBJ2-7, with a possible D match to TRBD1 (5 bases). The CDR3 totals 13 residues. Germline CDR1 and CDR2: SGHVS and FQNEAQ. Between the trimmed V and J ends, which lost 5 bases and 3 bases, there was a span of 11 bases. The CDR3 coding sequence is TGTGCCAGCAGCCAGGGTGAACACTACGAGCAGTACTTC. Translating it yields CASSQGEHYEQYF. The whole variable domain, filled in from reference TRBV7-8 and TRBJ2-7, reads GAGVSQSPRYKVAKRGQDVALRCDPISGHVSLFWYQQALGQGPEFLTYFQNEAQLDKSGLPSDRFFAERPEGSVSTLKIQRTQQEDSAVYLCASSQGEHYEQYFGPGTRLTVT.

The genes are TRBV7-2 and TRBJ2-1, with D uncertain. Germline CDR1 SGHTA, CDR2 FQGNSA. CDR3 length: 11 residues. Trimming left V 5 bases short and J 8 bases short, with 7 bases between. Here the CDR3 DNA reads TGTGCCAGCAGCCCCATCCATGAGCAGTTCTTC. Translation gives CASSPIHEQFF.

This chain links TRBV5-1 with TRBJ2-1; TRBD1 agrees at 11 bases. The CDR3 extends over 16 amino acids. The V gene's germline CDR1 is SGHRS and CDR2 YFSETQ. The V gene end was trimmed by 5 bases and the J gene end by 6 bases; junction bases not matched to a gene: 10. This CDR3 reads CASSSYGQGAGNEQFF. Here the CDR3 DNA reads TGCGCCAGCAGTTCTTACGGACAGGGGGCTGGCAATGAGCAGTTCTTC.

This sequence joins TRBV7-8 and TRBJ2-7; no clear D gene. The germline V and J ends were trimmed by 7 bases and 6 bases, with 19 bases remaining between them. This CDR3 contains 14 residues. CDR1 is SGHVS and CDR2 is FQNEAQ in the germline V gene. The CDR3 here is CASTIQTTPGEQYF. CDR3 DNA: TGTGCCAGCACCATACAGACAACCCCGGGCGAGCAGTACTTC.

This clonotype was detected only a few times. J is TRBJ2-7 and V is TRBV7-2, with D tentatively TRBD1 or TRBD2 (5 bases each). The V gene lost 4 bases and the J gene lost 0 bases, with 16 bases spanning the gap. The germline V gene has CDR1 SGHTA and CDR2 FQGNSA. This CDR3 region has 16 residues. CDR3: CASSSRGATHSYEQYF. CDR3 nucleotide sequence: TGTGCCAGCAGCTCCCGAGGGGCAACTCACTCCTACGAGCAGTACTTC.

The chain links TRBV3-1 to TRBJ2-5, with 8 bases lining up with TRBD2. J lost 3 bases, V lost 7 bases, and 7 bases had no gene match. The CDR3 sequence is 14 residues long. Germline values: CDR1 LGHDT, CDR2 YNNKEL (reference sequence). CDR3 region: CASTRNGGEETQYF. DNA for the CDR3: TGTGCCAGCACCCGAAACGGGGGGGAAGAGACCCAGTACTTC.

CDR3 coding DNA: TGTGCCAGCAGCCCCGGGACATCAAGCAATCAGCCCCAGCATTTT. Encoded protein: CASSPGTSSNQPQHF. This sequence joins TRBV7-2 and TRBJ1-5; TRBD1 might be the D (6 bases). Trimming left V 5 bases short and J 1 base short, with 12 bases between. The CDR3 length is 15 residues. The germline V gene encodes CDR1 SGHTA and CDR2 FQGNSA.

V usage is TRBV27 and J usage is TRBJ2-1; D unclear. Germline assignment: CDR1 MNHEY and CDR2 SMNVEV (reference sequence). V gave up 5 bases and J gave up 8 bases, with 13 bases separating them. The CDR3 covers 13 residues. The CDR3 loop is CASSLLPWDEQFF. The CDR3 nucleotides are TGTGCCAGCAGTCTCCTCCCGTGGGATGAGCAGTTCTTC.

Only a few counts were recorded for this clonotype. The chain uses TRBV10-2 and TRBJ2-7, with D possibly TRBD1 on 7 matching bases. V was shortened by 5 bases and J by 0 bases, with 11 bases between the two germline ends. This CDR3 has 14 amino acids. Germline V lookup: CDR1 WSHSY, CDR2 SAAADI. CDR3 sequence (DNA): TGCGCCAGCAGTTCCAGGGGGGACTCCTACGAGCAGTACTTC. The encoded protein is CASSSRGDSYEQYF.

This clonotype was seen repeatedly, ten times or more. This chain connects TRBV29-1 to TRBJ2-3; D assignment may be TRBD1 or TRBD2 (6 bases each). The length of the CDR3 is 15 residues. Trimming shortened V by 1 base and J by 0 bases, and 11 bases separated the two germline ends. From germline, CDR1 is SQVTM and CDR2 ANQGSEA. The DNA for the CDR3 is TGCAGCGTTGAAGCGGGGGCGTTTAGCACAGATACGCAGTATTTT. It translates to CSVEAGAFSTDTQYF.

The V gene is TRBV14, the J gene TRBJ2-1; D call uncertain. CDR1 is SGHDN, CDR2 FVKESK, per germline. The ends were cut back, 1 base at V and 13 bases at J, with 11 bases in the middle. The CDR3 runs to 12 residues. The CDR3 sequence: CASSQVIQHQFF. DNA of the CDR3: TGTGCCAGCAGCCAAGTAATACAGCACCAGTTCTTC. Full variable domain (outside the CDR3, taken from reference TRBV14 and TRBJ2-1): EAGVTQFPSHSVIEKGQTVTLRCDPISGHDNLYWYRRVMGKEIKFLLHFVKESKQDESGMPNNRFLAERTGGTYSTLKVQPAELEDSGVYFCASSQVIQHQFFGPGTRLTVL.

The chain joins TRBV5-1 to TRBJ1-2; D call uncertain. The V gene's germline CDR1 is SGHRS and CDR2 YFSETQ. The CDR3 is 14 residues long. V lost 5 bases, J lost 3 bases, and 14 bases lay in between. The CDR3 loop reads CASRLDGLDYGYTF. The DNA for the CDR3 is TGCGCCAGCAGACTCGACGGGCTAGACTATGGCTACACCTTC.

The genes are TRBV20-1 and TRBJ2-7; TRBD1 aligns across 10 bases. Germline V lookup: CDR1 DFQATT, CDR2 SNEGSKA (reference sequence). The CDR3 extends over 13 amino acids. The CDR3 bases are TGCAGCTTTAAGGGACAGGGGATCCACGAGCAGTACTTC. Residues: CSFKGQGIHEQYF.

The chain recombines TRBV4-1 with TRBJ1-5; possibly TRBD1 for D (6 bases). V was trimmed by 1 base and J by 5 bases, leaving 12 bases between them. This CDR3 has 15 amino acids. Germline loops: CDR1 MGHRA, CDR2 YSYEKL. The CDR3 bases are TGCGCCAGCAGCCAAGTAAGGGGGGATGATCAGCCCCAGCATTTT. Amino acids: CASSQVRGDDQPQHF.

This clonotype turned up a few times. The rearrangement links TRBV4-1 to TRBJ1-1; no clear D gene. The CDR3 is 17 residues long. CDR1 is MGHRA and CDR2 is YSYEKL in the germline V gene. V shed 3 bases and J shed 3 bases, with 20 bases lying between them. The CDR3 reads CASSHAPMRILDTEAFF. In nucleotides, the CDR3 is TGCGCCAGCAGCCATGCCCCGATGCGGATTTTGGACACTGAAGCTTTCTTT.